The rows below give T cell receptor beta chains drawn from one sample of a study of blood T cell repertoires in COVID-19. TCRdb's copy holds only in-frame clones and misses some; the assay was immunoSEQ multiplex PCR. Of some 140,000 clones listed, over 65% were seen once; the top ten hold around 1.5%. Source material: peripheral blood. These receptors were obtained from an elderly man with acute or convalescent COVID-19. The CDR3 runs from the conserved cysteine through the conserved F or W. Fields, in order: D gene, clone size, J gene, V gene, CDR3 DNA, CDR3 protein. The D gene is left open where the match is weak. Some rows have no size entry. The others give once, few or many, or a class for an expanded clone.

>-|-|TRBJ1-6|TRBV6-6
TGTGCCAGCTCCTCGACAGCCTATAATTCACCCCTCCACTTT
CASSSTAYNSPLHF
>TRBD2|-|TRBJ2-5|TRBV6-4
TGTGCCAGGCGCTTCGGGGGGAACCAAGAGACCCAGTACTTC
CARRFGGNQETQYF
>-|-|TRBJ1-4|TRBV5-5
TGTGCCAGCACCCGGACCGGGGATACTAATGAAAAACTGTTTTTT
CASTRTGDTNEKLFF
>TRBD2|-|TRBJ2-3|TRBV4-3
TGCGCCAGCAGCCCAGGGACTAGCGGGGGGACAGATACGCAGTATTTT
CASSPGTSGGTDTQYF
>TRBD2|-|TRBJ2-5|TRBV7-9
TGTGCCAGCAGCTTAGAGGGACTAGTGTTTGAGACCCAGTACTTC
CASSLEGLVFETQYF
>-|-|TRBJ1-4|TRBV5-1
TGCGCCAGCAGCTTGGGGACAGCATCCGGCGAAAAACTGTTTTTT
CASSLGTASGEKLFF
>-|-|TRBJ2-5|TRBV5-4
TGTGCCAGCAGCTTGGGAGGAAGGGGGAAGGGGGAGACCCAGTACTTC
CASSLGGRGKGETQYF
>TRBD1|-|TRBJ2-5|TRBV4-2
TGTGCCAGCAGCCAAGTGGACAGGCAAGAGACCCAGTACTTC
CASSQVDRQETQYF
>TRBD1|-|TRBJ2-3|TRBV18
TGTGCCAGCTCACCGGGGACAGGGAGAGTGGATACGCAGTATTTT
CASSPGTGRVDTQYF
>-|-|TRBJ2-2|TRBV15
TGTGCCACCAGCAGAGGAGGCGCACTCACCGGGGAGCTGTTTTTT
CATSRGGALTGELFF
>TRBD2|-|TRBJ2-3|TRBV11-3
TGTGCCAGCATCGGGACTACGGACACAGATACGCAGTATTTT
CASIGTTDTDTQYF
>TRBD1|-|TRBJ1-2|TRBV18
TGTGCCAGCTCACCGGAGACAGGGGGCGGCTATGGCTACACCTTC
CASSPETGGGYGYTF
>-|-|TRBJ2-7|TRBV6-5
TGTGCCAGCAGTCGGGACACAGGGCTATACGAGCAGTACTTC
CASSRDTGLYEQYF
>-|-|TRBJ2-7|TRBV9
TGTGCCAGCGAGGGGGAGTCCTACGAGCAGTACTTC
CASEGESYEQYF
>TRBD2|-|TRBJ2-3|TRBV6-6
TGTGCCAGCAGTCGATCGACTAGCGGGAAGGGGGCGGATACGCAGTATTTT
CASSRSTSGKGADTQYF
>-|-|TRBJ1-2|TRBV10-3
TGTGCCATCAGTGGCGCGGGGTTAACTAACTATGGCTACACCTTC
CAISGAGLTNYGYTF
>-|few|TRBJ2-5|TRBV6-1
TGTGCCAGCAGTGAAAGAATTATCGGGGGAGGCGGAGAGACCCAGTACTTC
CASSERIIGGGGETQYF
>-|-|TRBJ1-6|TRBV19
TGTGCCAGTAGTATAGGAGGGCCTGAACGTTCACCCCTCCACTTT
CASSIGGPERSPLHF
>TRBD1|few|TRBJ2-1|TRBV6-5
TGTGCCAGCAGTTACGGGACAGGGGGCCGGGAGCAGTTCTTC
CASSYGTGGREQFF
>TRBD1|-|TRBJ2-1|TRBV5-1
TGCGCCAGCTGGGCAGGGGGCACCAAGCAGTTCTTC
CASWAGGTKQFF
>TRBD1|-|TRBJ2-7|TRBV2
TGTGCCAGCAGGATGGGACAGGGGAGGGACGAGCAGTACTTC
CASRMGQGRDEQYF
>-|-|TRBJ1-2|TRBV9
TGTGCCAGCAGCACCTCGGGGGGAGGAGGCTACACCTTC
CASSTSGGGGYTF
>-|-|TRBJ2-2|TRBV24-1
TGTGCCACCAGTACGGGGGAGAGCACCGGGGAGCTGTTTTTT
CATSTGESTGELFF
>-|-|TRBJ2-2|TRBV5-5
TGTGCCAGCAGTTTTCAGGGGGGCACCGGGGAGCTGTTTTTT
CASSFQGGTGELFF
>-|few|TRBJ1-2|TRBV9
TGTGCCAGCAGCCGGGGGGCAGGGGACATATGCACCTTC
CASSRGAGDICTF
>TRBD1|few|TRBJ2-2|TRBV4-2
TGTGCCAGCAGCCCTTCGGGACAGGGGGCCGGGGAGCTGTTTTTT
CASSPSGQGAGELFF
>-|-|TRBJ1-1|TRBV6-5
TGTGCCAGCAGCCGCTCGACAGGGAACACTGAAGCTTTCTTT
CASSRSTGNTEAFF
>-|-|TRBJ1-2|TRBV9
TGTGCCAGCAGCGTAGCCGCAGGGCCCGCGAACTATGGCTACACCTTC
CASSVAAGPANYGYTF
>TRBD2|-|TRBJ2-2|TRBV6-1
TGTGCCAGTAGTGGGACTAGCGGGGCGAACACCGGGGAGCTGTTTTTT
CASSGTSGANTGELFF
>TRBD2|-|TRBJ2-5|TRBV24-1
TGTGCCACCAGTGATTTGACTAGCGGGGATGAGACCCAGTACTTC
CATSDLTSGDETQYF
>-|-|TRBJ1-1|TRBV7-9
TGTGCCAGCAGCTTAGGGCAGGGCAGGGAAGCTTTCTTT
CASSLGQGREAFF
>TRBD1|-|TRBJ1-1|TRBV19
TGTGCCAGTAGTCTCTTACCCTCAGGGGGCGATAGGAGGAGAAACACTGAAGCTTTCTTT
CASSLLPSGGDRRRNTEAFF
>-|-|TRBJ1-1|TRBV5-4
TGTGCCAGCAGCTCTATTGGTGAAGCTTTCTTT
CASSSIGEAFF
>-|-|TRBJ2-2|TRBV27
TGTGCCAGCGGAAAAGGGGGGGTAATCGGGGAGCTGTTTTTT
CASGKGGVIGELFF
>TRBD1|-|TRBJ2-2|TRBV6-5
TGTGCCAGCGGGACAGGGCAGGTCACCGGGGAGCTGTTTTTT
CASGTGQVTGELFF
>-|-|TRBJ1-5|TRBV5-4
TGTGCCAGCAGCTTGTCTTGGCAGAACAATCAGCCCCAGCATTTT
CASSLSWQNNQPQHF
>-|-|TRBJ2-1|TRBV5-6
TGTGCCAGCAGCTTGGAGAGGGAGTTCTCCTACAATGAGCAGTTCTTC
CASSLEREFSYNEQFF
>TRBD1|few|TRBJ1-2|TRBV6-6
TGTGCCAGCACCGAGACAGGGAACTATGGCTACACCTTC
CASTETGNYGYTF
>TRBD1|once|TRBJ1-3|TRBV28
TGTGCCAGCAGTTCCCGGGACAGGGAAAACACCATATATTTT
CASSSRDRENTIYF
>-|few|TRBJ2-2|TRBV5-1
TGCGCCAGCAGCTTGGAGCGGAACACCGGGGAGCTGTTTTTT
CASSLERNTGELFF
>TRBD2|-|TRBJ2-3|TRBV18
TGTGCCAGCTCACCACCGCTAGCGGGGGCGGATACGCAGTATTTT
CASSPPLAGADTQYF
>-|-|TRBJ2-1|TRBV19
TGTGCCAGTAGTATCGGGGGTCCGGGCTCCTACAATGAGCAGTTCTTC
CASSIGGPGSYNEQFF